This T cell receptor beta chain was sequenced for a study of cytomegalovirus exposure and HLA in healthy donors. Overall study findings and caveats: Across donors, most TCRs were seen rarely, yet some public ones were widespread. The study flagged some 180 TCR beta chains as cytomegalovirus-associated. According to a subsequent analysis, TCR clusters identified in the first cohort showed a tendency to co-occur across the 100 to 150 validation repertoires.

The donors formed part of the approximately 130-subject validation cohort, distinct from the roughly 700-subject first cohort. As regards this clone: Its antigen is undetermined.

Germline V gene lookup returns CDR1 MNHEY and CDR2 SVGAGI. V lost 8 bases and J lost 8; bases outside the gene matches: 4. This CDR3 is 11 amino acids long. The data were produced by immunoSEQ multiplex PCR, yet TCRdb's version contains in-frame clones alone and is incomplete. The sample holds some 85,000 clones, 95% to 97% seen once. The chain carries TRBV6-5 and TRBJ1-1; 8 bases match TRBD1. Sequenced input: PBMCs. The origin of this receptor is a woman aged 18 to 35 in good health and CMV-seronegative. Here the CDR3 reads CASGQGTEAFF. The DNA of the CDR3 is TGTGCCAGCGGACAGGGAACGGAAGCTTTCTTT.